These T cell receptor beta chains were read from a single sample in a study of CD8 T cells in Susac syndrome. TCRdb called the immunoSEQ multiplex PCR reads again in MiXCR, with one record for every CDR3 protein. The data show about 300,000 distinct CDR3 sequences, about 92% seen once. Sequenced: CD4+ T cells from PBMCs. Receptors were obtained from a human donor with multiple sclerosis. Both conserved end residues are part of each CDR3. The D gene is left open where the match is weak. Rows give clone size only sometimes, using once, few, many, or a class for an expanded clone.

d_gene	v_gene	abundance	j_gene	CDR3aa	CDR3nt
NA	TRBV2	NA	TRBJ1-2	CASSPMRVVLKGYTF	TGTGCCAGCAGCCCAATGAGGGTCGTATTAAAGGGCTACACCTTC
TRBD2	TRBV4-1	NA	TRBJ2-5	CASSQGQRGTITETQYF	TGCGCCAGCAGCCAAGGTCAGCGGGGGACCATCACAGAGACCCAGTACTTC
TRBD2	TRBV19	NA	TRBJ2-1	CASSTPRTSGNEQFF	TGTGCCAGTAGTACCCCTCGTACTAGCGGCAATGAGCAGTTCTTC
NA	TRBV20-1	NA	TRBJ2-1	CSARQSSYNEQFF	TGCAGTGCTAGACAGAGCTCCTACAATGAGCAGTTCTTC
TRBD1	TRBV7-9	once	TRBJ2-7	CASSFRTGTEEQYF	TGTGCCAGCAGCTTTCGTACCGGGACAGAAGAGCAGTACTTC
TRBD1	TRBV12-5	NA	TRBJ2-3	CASGLGGQLTDTQYF	TGTGCTAGTGGTTTGGGGGGACAGCTCACAGATACGCAGTATTTT
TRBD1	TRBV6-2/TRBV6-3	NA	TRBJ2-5	CASSYSAQGVQQYF	TGTGCCAGCAGTTACTCGGCTCAGGGGGTTCAACAGTACTTC
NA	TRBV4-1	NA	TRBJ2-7	CASSQDRRARGDEQYF	TGCGCCAGCAGCCAAGATCGTAGGGCTAGGGGGGACGAGCAGTACTTC
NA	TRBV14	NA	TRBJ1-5	CASSQERQVSNQPQHF	TGTGCCAGCAGCCAAGAGAGACAGGTTAGCAATCAGCCCCAGCATTTT
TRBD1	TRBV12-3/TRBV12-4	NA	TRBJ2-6	CASYDRASGANVLTF	TGTGCCAGCTACGACAGGGCCTCTGGGGCCAACGTCCTGACTTTC
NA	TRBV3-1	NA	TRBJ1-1	CASSQDGVWTEAFF	TGTGCCAGCAGCCAAGATGGCGTTTGGACTGAAGCTTTCTTT